What follows are 14 T cell receptor beta chains derived from one specimen sequenced in a study of T cell changes during pregnancy in multiple sclerosis. The assay was immunoSEQ multiplex PCR, and TCRdb's table has in-frame clones only and misses some. The repertoire has about 24,000 clones, 90% of them found once; the top ten carry 8% to 10%. The source was CD8+ T cells from peripheral blood mononuclear cells, collected in the third trimester of pregnancy. The receptors here all came from a female donor in good health, enrolled as a control in a pregnancy study.

The J gene is TRBJ1-1, the V gene TRBV4-2, with 8 bases identical to TRBD1. The length of the CDR3 is 16 residues. CDR1 LGHNA and CDR2 YNFKEQ come from the germline V gene. The trim removed 4 bases at V and 1 base at J, leaving 8 bases unmatched. The CDR3 region is CASSREDGQGNTEAFF. CDR3 coding DNA: TGTGCCAGCAGCCGAGAGGATGGACAGGGGAACACTGAAGCTTTCTTT.

The rearrangement links TRBV6-1 to TRBJ1-6, with 7 positions matching TRBD1. Germline V CDR1 and CDR2: MNHNS, SASEGT. V was pared by 7 bases and J by 7 bases, with 10 bases of the junction left unmatched. This CDR3 is built from 15 residues. The chain's CDR3 is CASTIRDSENSPLHF. The CDR3 bases are TGTGCCAGCACTATCCGGGACAGCGAGAATTCACCCCTCCACTTT.

This chain connects TRBV6-5 to TRBJ2-1, with D maybe TRBD2 (6 bases). CDR3 length equals 15 residues. Germline-derived CDR1 and CDR2 are MNHEY and SVGAGI. Trimming removed 3 bases from V and 4 bases from J, with 13 bases in between. The CDR3 coding sequence is TGTGCCAGCAGTTATCGAGGGGAGGTTTACAATGAGCAGTTCTTC. Protein: CASSYRGEVYNEQFF.

This clone has a single count. This chain uses TRBV11-2 with TRBJ1-1; maybe TRBD1 (5 bases). The CDR3 length is 13 residues. V lost 1 base to trimming and J lost 4 bases, with 7 bases between them. Germline assignment: CDR1 SGHAT and CDR2 FQNNGV. The CDR3: CASSLVRGTEAFF. The CDR3 DNA is TGTGCCAGCAGCTTAGTAAGGGGCACTGAAGCTTTCTTT.

The J gene is TRBJ2-5, the V gene TRBV5-4; the D is unclear. With 2 bases removed from V and 4 bases from J, the gap between germline ends came to 6 bases. This CDR3 has 12 residues. Germline lookup yields CDR1 SGHNT and CDR2 YYREEE (reference sequence). CDR3 amino acids: CASSFPSETQYF. The CDR3 coding sequence is TGTGCCAGCAGCTTTCCGTCAGAGACCCAGTACTTC.

The chain links TRBV30 to TRBJ1-2; a weak D match, TRBD1 (6 bases). V was cut by 3 bases and J by 5 bases, with 10 bases left in between. Germline CDR1 and CDR2: GTSNPN and SVGIG (reference sequence). The CDR3 is made up of 12 amino acids. The CDR3 nucleotides are TGTGCCTGGAGCAGGGGAATATATGGCTACACCTTC. Translating gives CAWSRGIYGYTF.

The chain couples TRBV5-4 to TRBJ2-3; D possibly corresponds to TRBD1 (5 bases). Germline V CDR1 and CDR2: SGHNT, YYREEE (reference sequence). This CDR3 is built from 16 residues. V was trimmed by 2 bases and J by 2 bases, leaving 15 bases between them. The CDR3 DNA reads TGTGCCAGCAGCTTAGGCAGGTGGGGCTCCACAGATACGCAGTATTTT. Translating it yields CASSLGRWGSTDTQYF.

The rearrangement uses TRBV6-6 and TRBJ2-7; D might be TRBD1 (5 bases). The CDR3 is 16 residues long. Germline-derived CDR1 and CDR2 are MNHNY and SVGAGI (reference sequence). The ends were cut back, 5 bases at V and 5 bases at J, with 22 bases in the middle. Here the CDR3 reads CASSNPGRTIINEQYF. The CDR3 nucleotides read TGTGCCAGCAGTAACCCCGGCCGGACAATTATAAACGAGCAGTACTTC.

This clone occurred once. J is TRBJ1-4 and V is TRBV19; D gene ambiguous. This CDR3 has 15 amino acids. The germline V gene encodes CDR1 LNHDA and CDR2 SQIVND (reference sequence). V was trimmed by 5 bases and J by 2 bases, leaving 12 bases between them. DNA for the CDR3: TGTGCCAGTAGTCCGCACATCTTGACTAATGAAAAACTGTTTTTT. Translation gives CASSPHILTNEKLFF. Looking up the rest from reference TRBV19 and TRBJ1-4 gives the full variable domain: DGGITQSPKYLFRKEGQNVTLSCEQNLNHDAMYWYRQDPGQGLRLIYYSQIVNDFQKGDIAEGYSVSREKKESFPLTVTSAQKNPTAFYLCASSPHILTNEKLFFGSGTQLSVL.

This sequence joins TRBV2 and TRBJ2-5, with TRBD1 identical over 8 bases. Germline V gives CDR1 SNHLY, CDR2 FYNNEI. The CDR3 spans 15 residues. J lost 1 base, V lost 5 bases, and 6 bases had no gene match. CDR3 amino acids: CASSRTGLLQETQYF. The CDR3 bases are TGTGCCAGCAGTAGGACAGGGCTACTCCAAGAGACCCAGTACTTC.

The V call is TRBV5-1, the J call TRBJ2-1, with 8 bases identical to TRBD1. V gave up 4 bases and J gave up 1 base; unmatched junction bases: 1. Germline CDR1 and CDR2: SGHRS and YFSETQ. The CDR3 extends over 14 amino acids. The CDR3 sequence is CASSDRGSYNEQFF. CDR3 DNA sequence: TGCGCCAGCAGCGACAGGGGATCCTACAATGAGCAGTTCTTC.

The rearrangement links TRBV7-2 to TRBJ2-1, with 13 bases lining up with TRBD2. The CDR3 is 17 amino acids. CDR1 SGHTA and CDR2 FQGNSA come from the germline V gene. Trimming at V came to 0 bases and at J to 4 bases, leaving 3 bases not matched to a gene. The DNA for the CDR3 is TGTGCCAGCAGCTTAGCGCCGGGACTAGCGGGGTACAATGAGCAGTTCTTC. The encoded protein is CASSLAPGLAGYNEQFF.

This clone was observed a single time. The chain links TRBV14 to TRBJ2-7; 8 nucleotides align to TRBD1. The CDR3 runs 14 residues. CDR1 and CDR2 from the germline V gene are SGHDN and FVKESK. V was clipped by 4 bases and J by 7 bases; unmatched bases: 9. In DNA, the CDR3 is TGTGCCAGCAGCCTATTGACAGGGGTGGAAGAGCAGTACTTC. It yields the protein CASSLLTGVEEQYF.

V usage is TRBV27 and J usage is TRBJ2-3; D gene ambiguous. Germline lookup yields CDR1 MNHEY and CDR2 SMNVEV (reference sequence). Trimming left V 6 bases short and J 0 bases short, with 19 bases between. This CDR3 is built from 17 residues. The CDR3 nucleotides read TGTGCCAGCAGCCCTTTATTCCCTGTCCAGAGCACAGATACGCAGTATTTT. This gives the protein CASSPLFPVQSTDTQYF.